This T cell receptor (beta chain) was sequenced for a study of regulatory dendritic cells for organ transplantation. Profiled with immunoSEQ multiplex PCR; TCRdb holds only in-frame clones, not every one. The table has about 28,000 clones, about four fifths seen once. CDR3 length: 15 amino acids. V lost 5 bases, J lost 3 bases, and 2 bases stayed unmatched. Germline V lookup: CDR1 SGHAT, CDR2 FQNNGV. This clone was picked up one time. This TCR was sampled from a human donor in good health. The sample was naive CD4+ T cells from blood. Subset specified: CD45RA+ naive T cells. The genes are TRBV11-2 and TRBJ2-7, with 15 bases fitting TRBD2. In nucleotides, the CDR3 is TGTGCCAGCAGCAGGGGACTAGCGGGGGGCTACGAGCAGTACTTC. Translation: CASSRGLAGGYEQYF.